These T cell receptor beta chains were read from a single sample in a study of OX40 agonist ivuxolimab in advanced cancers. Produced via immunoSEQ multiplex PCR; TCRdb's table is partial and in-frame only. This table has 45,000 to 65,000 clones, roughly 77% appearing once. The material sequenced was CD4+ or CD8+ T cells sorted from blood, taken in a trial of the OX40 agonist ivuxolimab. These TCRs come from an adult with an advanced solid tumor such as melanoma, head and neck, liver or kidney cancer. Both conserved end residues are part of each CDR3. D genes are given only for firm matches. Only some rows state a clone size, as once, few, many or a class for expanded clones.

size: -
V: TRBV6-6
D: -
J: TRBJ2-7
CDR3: CASSYTGRGYEQYF
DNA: TGTGCCAGCAGTTACACAGGGAGAGGCTACGAGCAGTACTTC

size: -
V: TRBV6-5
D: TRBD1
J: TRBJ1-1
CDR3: CASRKGRQGPTEAFF
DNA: TGTGCCAGCAGGAAGGGTCGACAGGGGCCCACTGAAGCTTTCTTT

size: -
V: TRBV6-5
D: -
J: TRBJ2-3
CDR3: CASQGGGTDTQYF
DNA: TGTGCCAGCCAGGGGGGCGGCACAGATACGCAGTATTTT

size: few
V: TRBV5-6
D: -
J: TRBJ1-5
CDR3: CASSLLGEFGQPQHF
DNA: TGTGCCAGCAGCTTGTTAGGGGAATTTGGTCAGCCCCAGCATTTT

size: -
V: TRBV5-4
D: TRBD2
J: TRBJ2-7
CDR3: CASTIGGGFDEQYF
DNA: TGTGCCAGCACCATCGGGGGGGGGTTCGACGAGCAGTACTTC

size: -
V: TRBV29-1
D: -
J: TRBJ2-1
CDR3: CSVQGVVEQFF
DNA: TGCAGCGTTCAAGGGGTGGTTGAGCAGTTCTTC

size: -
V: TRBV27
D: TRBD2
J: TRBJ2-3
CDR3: CASSFLGGGAIPDTQYF
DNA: TGTGCCAGCAGTTTTCTGGGCGGGGGGGCCATCCCAGATACGCAGTATTTT

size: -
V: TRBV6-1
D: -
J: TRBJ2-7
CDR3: CASSEYYSGTEGYEQYF
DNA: TGTGCCAGCAGTGAATATTATAGCGGGACAGAGGGGTACGAGCAGTACTTC

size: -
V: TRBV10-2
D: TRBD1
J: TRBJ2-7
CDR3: CASSDPGTGNSYEQYF
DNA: TGCGCCAGCAGTGACCCCGGGACAGGGAACTCCTACGAGCAGTACTTC

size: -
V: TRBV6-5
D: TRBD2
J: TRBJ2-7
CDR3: CASRGVSGEQYF
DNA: TGTGCCAGCCGGGGGGTTTCCGGCGAGCAGTACTTC

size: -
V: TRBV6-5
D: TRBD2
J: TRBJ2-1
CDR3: CATSGGVNNEQFF
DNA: TGTGCCACCTCCGGGGGGGTCAACAATGAGCAGTTCTTC

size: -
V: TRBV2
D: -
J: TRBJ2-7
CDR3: CASSEAGRPRPDEQYF
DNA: TGTGCCAGCAGTGAAGCCGGACGCCCCCGACCGGACGAGCAGTACTTC

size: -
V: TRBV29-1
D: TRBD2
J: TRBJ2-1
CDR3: CSQLAGVHNEQFF
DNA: TGCAGCCAACTAGCGGGGGTCCACAATGAGCAGTTCTTC

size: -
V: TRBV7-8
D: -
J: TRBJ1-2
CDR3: CASTLGPADYGYTF
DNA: TGTGCCAGCACCCTCGGGCCAGCAGACTATGGCTACACCTTC

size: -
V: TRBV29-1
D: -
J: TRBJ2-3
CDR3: CSGTTGLSTADTQYF
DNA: TGCAGCGGGACGACGGGACTCTCGACGGCAGATACGCAGTATTTT

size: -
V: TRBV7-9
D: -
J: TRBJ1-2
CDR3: CASSSRGTRLIANYGYTF
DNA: TGTGCCAGCAGCTCCCGCGGCACCCGCCTTATTGCTAACTATGGCTACACCTTC

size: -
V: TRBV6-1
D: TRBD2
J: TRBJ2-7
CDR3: CASGEASGAYEQYF
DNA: TGTGCCAGCGGGGAGGCTAGCGGGGCCTACGAGCAGTACTTC

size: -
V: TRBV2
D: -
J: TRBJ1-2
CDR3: CASSEAEIMGSYTF
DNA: TGTGCCAGCAGTGAAGCGGAAATTATGGGCAGCTACACCTTC

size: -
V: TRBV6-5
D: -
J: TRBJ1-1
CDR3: CASTRVRNTEAFF
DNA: TGTGCCAGCACGAGGGTTCGAAACACTGAAGCTTTCTTT

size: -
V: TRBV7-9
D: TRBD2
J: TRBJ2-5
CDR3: CASSSIRGGETQYF
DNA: TGTGCCAGCAGCTCGATTCGGGGGGGAGAGACCCAGTACTTC

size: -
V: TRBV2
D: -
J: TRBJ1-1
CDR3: CASSERGQLNTEAFF
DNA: TGTGCCAGCAGTGAAAGGGGACAATTAAACACTGAAGCTTTCTTT

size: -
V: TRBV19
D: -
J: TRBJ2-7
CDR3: CASSIGTEYEQYF
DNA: TGTGCCAGTAGTATAGGAACAGAATACGAGCAGTACTTC

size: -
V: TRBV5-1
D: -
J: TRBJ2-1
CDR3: CASRLRDNEQFF
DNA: TGCGCCAGCAGATTGAGGGACAATGAGCAGTTCTTC

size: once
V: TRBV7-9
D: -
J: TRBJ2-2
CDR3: CASSQGRGIRYTGELFF
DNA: TGTGCCAGCAGCCAGGGGCGTGGGATTCGGTACACCGGGGAGCTGTTTTTT

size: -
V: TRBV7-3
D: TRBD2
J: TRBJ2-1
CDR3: CASSPRTSGGLDEQFF
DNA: TGTGCCAGCAGCCCACGAACTAGCGGGGGTCTCGATGAGCAGTTCTTC

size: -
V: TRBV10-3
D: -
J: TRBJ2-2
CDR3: CAIRESTNTGELFF
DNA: TGTGCCATCCGGGAGAGTACGAACACCGGGGAGCTGTTTTTT

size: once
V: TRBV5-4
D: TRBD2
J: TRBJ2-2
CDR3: CASSPLAGGNGELFF
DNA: TGTGCCAGCAGCCCACTAGCGGGGGGAAACGGGGAGCTGTTTTTT

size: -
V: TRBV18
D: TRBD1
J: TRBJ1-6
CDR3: CASSNLQGLGSPLHF
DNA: TGTGCCAGCTCAAATTTACAGGGGTTGGGTTCACCCCTCCACTTT

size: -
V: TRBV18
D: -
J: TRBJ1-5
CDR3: CASSPGNSNQPQHF
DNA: TGTGCCAGCTCACCAGGTAATAGCAATCAGCCCCAGCATTTT

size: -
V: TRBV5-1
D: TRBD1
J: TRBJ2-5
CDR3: CASSLGTVNQETQYF
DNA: TGCGCCAGCAGCTTAGGGACAGTTAACCAAGAGACCCAGTACTTC

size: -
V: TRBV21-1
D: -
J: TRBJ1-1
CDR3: CASSKEGQGELIGGYTEAFF
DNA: TGTGCCAGCAGCAAAGAGGGACAGGGGGAACTTATCGGTGGGTACACTGAAGCTTTCTTT

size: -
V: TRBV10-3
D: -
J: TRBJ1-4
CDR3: CAISESIGLGREKLFF
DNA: TGTGCCATCAGTGAGTCGATCGGCCTCGGGCGGGAAAAACTGTTTTTT

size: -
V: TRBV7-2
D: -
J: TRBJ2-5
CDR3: CASSPQFTETQYF
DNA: TGTGCCAGCAGTCCTCAGTTTACAGAGACCCAGTACTTC